This section outlines one T cell receptor (beta chain) sequence together with its context. The sample is drawn from a study of T cell changes during pregnancy in multiple sclerosis. Germline V gene data show CDR1 as LGHNA and CDR2 as YNFKEQ. The CDR3 sequence is 21 residues long. The V end was cut by 0 bases, the J end by 4 bases, with 30 bases between. Libraries were prepared by immunoSEQ multiplex PCR; TCRdb keeps only in-frame clonotypes and omits some of them. The data show 30,000 to 40,000 clones, with around nine tenths seen just once and 0.78% held by the top ten. The sample consisted of CD4+ T cells from peripheral blood mononuclear cells, taken after pregnancy. The rearrangement links TRBV4-2 to TRBJ1-2; D gene uncertain. The receptor was derived from a female donor in good health, enrolled as a control in a pregnancy study. This CDR3 is CASSQDMRNGGRSPSLYGYTF. The CDR3 bases are TGTGCCAGCAGCCAAGATATGCGAAATGGCGGCAGATCTCCCTCCCTCTATGGCTACACCTTC.